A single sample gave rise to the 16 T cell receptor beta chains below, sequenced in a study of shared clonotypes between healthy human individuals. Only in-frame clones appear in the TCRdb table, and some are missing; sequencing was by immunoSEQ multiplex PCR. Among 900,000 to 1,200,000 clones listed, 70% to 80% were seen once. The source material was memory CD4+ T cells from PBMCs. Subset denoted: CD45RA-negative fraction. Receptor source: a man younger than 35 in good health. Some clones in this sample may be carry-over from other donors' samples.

The CDR3 loop is CASSSQVYNEQFF. DNA of the CDR3: TGTGCCAGCAGCTCTCAGGTGTACAATGAGCAGTTCTTC. The chain combines TRBV11-2 with TRBJ2-1; D not resolved. CDR3 length: 13 residues. Germline CDR1 reads SGHAT; CDR2 reads FQNNGV. V shed 4 bases and J shed 4 bases, with 8 bases lying between them.

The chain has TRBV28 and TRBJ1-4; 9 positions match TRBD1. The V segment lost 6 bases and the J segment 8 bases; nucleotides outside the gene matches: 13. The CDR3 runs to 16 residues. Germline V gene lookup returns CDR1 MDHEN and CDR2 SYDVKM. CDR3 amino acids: CASSPGTGTRREKLFF. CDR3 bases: TGTGCCAGCAGCCCCGGGACAGGGACCCGTCGAGAAAAACTGTTTTTT.

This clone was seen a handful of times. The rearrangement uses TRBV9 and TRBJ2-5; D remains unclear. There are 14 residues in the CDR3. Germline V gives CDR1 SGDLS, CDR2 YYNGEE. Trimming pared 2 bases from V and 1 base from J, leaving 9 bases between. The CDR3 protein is CASSVMGSQETQYF. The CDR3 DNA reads TGTGCCAGCAGCGTTATGGGGTCCCAAGAGACCCAGTACTTC.

The CDR3 here is CASSLDWTSIYGYTF. The CDR3 DNA sequence: TGCGCCAGCAGCTTGGATTGGACAAGCATCTATGGCTACACCTTC. The V and J genes are TRBV5-1 and TRBJ1-2, with D possibly being TRBD1 (5 bases). V dropped 0 bases and J dropped 4 bases, with 13 bases sitting between them. The CDR3 has 15 amino acids. Per the germline V gene, CDR1 is SGHRS and CDR2 is YFSETQ.

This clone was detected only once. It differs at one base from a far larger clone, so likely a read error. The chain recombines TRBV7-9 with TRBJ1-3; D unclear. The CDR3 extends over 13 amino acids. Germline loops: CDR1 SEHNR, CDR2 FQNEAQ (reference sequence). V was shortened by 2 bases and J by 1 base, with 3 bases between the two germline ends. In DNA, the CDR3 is TGTGCCAGCAGCTTATTTTCTGGAAACACCATATATTTT. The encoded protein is CASSLFSGNTIYF.

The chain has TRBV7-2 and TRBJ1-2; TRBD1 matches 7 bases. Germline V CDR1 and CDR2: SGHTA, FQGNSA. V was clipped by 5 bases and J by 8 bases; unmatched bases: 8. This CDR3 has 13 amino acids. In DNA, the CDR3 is TGTGCCAGCAGCCCAGGGACAGTCCGGGGCTACACCTTC. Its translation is CASSPGTVRGYTF.

DNA of the CDR3: TGTGCCAGCAGTGGGCACGGGACAGGGACCTCCTACGAGCAGTACTTC. Translated, it gives CASSGHGTGTSYEQYF. The chain recombines TRBV2 with TRBJ2-7, with 9 bases aligning to TRBD1. CDR3 length equals 16 residues. CDR1 is SNHLY, CDR2 FYNNEI, per germline. V shed 4 bases and J 0 bases; nucleotides not matched to a gene: 7.

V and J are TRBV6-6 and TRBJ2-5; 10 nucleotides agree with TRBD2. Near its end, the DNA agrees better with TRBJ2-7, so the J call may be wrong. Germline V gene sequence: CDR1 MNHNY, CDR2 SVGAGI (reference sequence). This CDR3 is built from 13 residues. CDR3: CASTSGSVYEQYF. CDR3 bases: TGTGCCAGCACTAGCGGGAGCGTCTACGAGCAGTACTTC.

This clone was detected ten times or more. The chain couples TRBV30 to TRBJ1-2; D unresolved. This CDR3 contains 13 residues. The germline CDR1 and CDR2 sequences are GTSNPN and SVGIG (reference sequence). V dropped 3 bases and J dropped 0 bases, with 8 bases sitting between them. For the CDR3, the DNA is TGTGCCTGGAGCCTTCCCCCTAACTATGGCTACACCTTC. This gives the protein CAWSLPPNYGYTF.

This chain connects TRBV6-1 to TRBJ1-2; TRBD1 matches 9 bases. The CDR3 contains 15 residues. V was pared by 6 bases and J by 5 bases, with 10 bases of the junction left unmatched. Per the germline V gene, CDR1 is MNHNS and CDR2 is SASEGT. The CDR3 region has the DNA TGTGCCAGCAGAAATACAGGGGGCAGAGAGTATGGCTACACCTTC. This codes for CASRNTGGREYGYTF.

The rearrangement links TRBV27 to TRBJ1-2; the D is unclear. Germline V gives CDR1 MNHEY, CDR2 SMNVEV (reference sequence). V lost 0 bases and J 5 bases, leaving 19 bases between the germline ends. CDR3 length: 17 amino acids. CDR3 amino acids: CASSLSYRFGPLYGYTF. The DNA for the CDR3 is TGTGCCAGCAGTTTATCTTACAGATTTGGCCCCCTTTATGGCTACACCTTC.

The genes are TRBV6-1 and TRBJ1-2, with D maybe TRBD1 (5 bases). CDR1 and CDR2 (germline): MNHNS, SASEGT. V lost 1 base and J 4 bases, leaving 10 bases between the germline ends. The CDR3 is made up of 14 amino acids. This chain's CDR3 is CASSEGGHVYGYTF. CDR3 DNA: TGTGCCAGCAGTGAAGGAGGACACGTCTATGGCTACACCTTC.

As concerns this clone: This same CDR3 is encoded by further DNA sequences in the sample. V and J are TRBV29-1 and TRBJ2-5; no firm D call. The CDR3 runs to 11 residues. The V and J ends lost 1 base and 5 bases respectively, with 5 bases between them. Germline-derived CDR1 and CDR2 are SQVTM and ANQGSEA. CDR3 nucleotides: TGCAGCGTTGAAGTGGGGGAGACCCAGTACTTC. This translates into CSVEVGETQYF.

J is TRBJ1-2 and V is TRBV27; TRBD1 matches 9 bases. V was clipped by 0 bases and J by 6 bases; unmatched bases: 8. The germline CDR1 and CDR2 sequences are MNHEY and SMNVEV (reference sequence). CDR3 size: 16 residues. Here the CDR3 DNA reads TGTGCCAGCAGTTTATCTTTACCTACAGGGGGCAATGGCTACACCTTC. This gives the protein CASSLSLPTGGNGYTF.

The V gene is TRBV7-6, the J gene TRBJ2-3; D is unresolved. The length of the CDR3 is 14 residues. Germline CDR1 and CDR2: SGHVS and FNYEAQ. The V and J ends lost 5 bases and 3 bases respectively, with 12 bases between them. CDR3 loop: CASSTRQDTDTQYF. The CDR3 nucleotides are TGTGCCAGCAGCACCCGACAAGATACAGATACGCAGTATTTT.

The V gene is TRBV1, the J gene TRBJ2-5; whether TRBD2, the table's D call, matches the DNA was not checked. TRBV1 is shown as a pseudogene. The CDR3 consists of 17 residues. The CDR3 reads CTSSQEVRSAGGETQYF. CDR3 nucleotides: TGCACCAGCAGCCAAGAAGTCAGGTCAGCGGGAGGAGAGACCCAGTACTTC.